Listed here are 18 T cell receptor beta chains from one sample, sequenced in a study of T cell changes during pregnancy in multiple sclerosis. The method was immunoSEQ multiplex PCR; TCRdb's version includes in-frame clones alone and lacks a portion of them. The sample includes 35,000 or so clones, 92% of them seen just once. The sample was CD4+ T cells from peripheral blood mononuclear cells, taken after pregnancy. These receptors were taken from a female donor with multiple sclerosis, enrolled in a pregnancy study.

J is TRBJ2-1 and V is TRBV7-9, with TRBD2 identical over 14 bases. This CDR3 has 18 amino acids. Germline V gene lookup returns CDR1 SEHNR and CDR2 FQNEAQ (reference sequence). After removal of 5 bases from V and 2 bases from J, the junction contained 8 bases not matched to a gene. The CDR3 here is CASSETSGRVGAYNEQFF. The CDR3 coding sequence is TGTGCCAGCAGCGAGACTAGCGGGAGGGTTGGGGCCTACAATGAGCAGTTCTTC.

This chain's CDR3 is CASSPETYEQYF. In nucleotides, the CDR3 is TGTGCCAGCTCACCGGAGACCTACGAGCAGTACTTC. The chain links TRBV18 to TRBJ2-7; no definite D call. Germline V lookup: CDR1 KGHSH, CDR2 LQKENI. This CDR3 comprises 12 residues. V lost 3 bases to trimming and J lost 2 bases, with 5 bases between them.

The chain is built from TRBV27 and TRBJ2-2; TRBD1 aligns across 11 bases. This CDR3 contains 18 residues. J was trimmed by 7 bases and V by 8 bases; bases with no gene match: 18. Per germline, CDR1 MNHEY and CDR2 SMNVEV (reference sequence). This CDR3 reads CASGKFRDRGVRSGELFF. The CDR3 coding sequence is TGTGCCAGCGGAAAATTCCGGGACAGGGGGGTTAGGAGCGGGGAGCTGTTTTTT.

J is TRBJ2-5 and V is TRBV6-1, with D possibly TRBD2 on 6 matching bases. The CDR3 extends over 15 amino acids. Trimming pared 3 bases from V and 1 base from J, leaving 12 bases between. Germline CDR1 is MNHNS and CDR2 is SASEGT. The CDR3 coding sequence is TGTGCCAGCAGTGACGCGTGGGACTCCCAAGAGACCCAGTACTTC. Its protein is CASSDAWDSQETQYF.

The genes are TRBV7-9 and TRBJ2-3, with 8 bases aligning to TRBD1. V trimming: 5 bases; J trimming: 3 bases; junction bases outside the gene matches: 4. CDR1 is SEHNR, CDR2 FQNEAQ, per germline (reference sequence). This CDR3 has 14 residues. Here the CDR3 DNA reads TGTGCCAGCAGCCAGGACAGGGTAACAGATACGCAGTATTTT. Its translation is CASSQDRVTDTQYF.

This clone is medium-sized within its sample. This chain uses TRBV29-1 with TRBJ1-1, with a weak D call TRBD1 (6 bases). Trimming removed 5 bases from V and 3 bases from J, with 10 bases in between. The germline gives CDR1 SQVTM, CDR2 ANQGSEA. There are 12 residues in the CDR3. In nucleotides, the CDR3 is TGCAGCGTTACCGGACAGCACACTGAAGCTTTCTTT. It yields the protein CSVTGQHTEAFF.

The DNA for the CDR3 is TGTGCCAGCAGCACCGACAGGGGACCTAATGAAAAACTGTTTTTT. It codes for CASSTDRGPNEKLFF. V is TRBV7-2 and J is TRBJ1-4; TRBD1 agrees at 8 bases. Germline V lookup: CDR1 SGHTA, CDR2 FQGNSA. This CDR3 region has 15 residues. Germline trimming cut 5 bases from V and 3 bases from J; bases unmatched to any gene: 5.

V usage is TRBV5-4 and J usage is TRBJ2-7; TRBD2 might be the D (6 bases). The length of the CDR3 is 15 residues. Germline loops: CDR1 SGHNT, CDR2 YYREEE (reference sequence). With 2 bases removed from V and 9 bases from J, the gap between germline ends came to 21 bases. Written as DNA, the CDR3 is TGTGCCAGCAGCTTTGGCGGGGCCACCTACGAGCGGCAGTACTTC. Translation gives CASSFGGATYERQYF.

V usage is TRBV7-3 and J usage is TRBJ1-2; D is undetermined. The germline CDR1 and CDR2 sequences are SGHTA and FQGTGA. The length of the CDR3 is 15 residues. With 1 base removed from V and 8 bases from J, the gap between germline ends came to 17 bases. In DNA, the CDR3 is TGTGCCAGCAGCTTAAATACCCAGAGCGGGGAAGGCTACACCTTC. It yields the protein CASSLNTQSGEGYTF.

The V call is TRBV6-1, the J call TRBJ1-5; D remains unclear. Trimming removed 3 bases from V and 0 bases from J, with 15 bases in between. The germline gives CDR1 MNHNS, CDR2 SASEGT. The CDR3 length is 17 residues. CDR3 amino acids: CASSDSRTGNSNQPQHF. The CDR3 nucleotides read TGTGCCAGCAGTGATTCCAGGACTGGGAATAGCAATCAGCCCCAGCATTTT.

This chain joins TRBV5-5 and TRBJ1-5; tentative D call: TRBD1 (5 bases). Trimming stripped 3 bases from V and 6 bases from J, with 10 bases between. The CDR3 is 13 amino acids. The germline gives CDR1 SGHKS, CDR2 YYEKEE (reference sequence). This CDR3 reads CASSSWQGQPQHF. The CDR3 DNA sequence: TGTGCCAGCAGCTCATGGCAGGGTCAGCCCCAGCATTTT.

The chain is built from TRBV5-1 and TRBJ1-2; 9 bases match TRBD1. Germline V CDR1 and CDR2: SGHRS, YFSETQ. The J segment lost 1 base and the V segment lost 2 bases, leaving 9 bases of the junction unmatched. This CDR3 contains 17 residues. CDR3: CASSFGTGGAFNYGYTF. CDR3 in DNA: TGCGCCAGCAGCTTCGGTACAGGGGGCGCTTTTAACTATGGCTACACCTTC.

The chain couples TRBV7-9 to TRBJ1-6, with D unresolved. This CDR3 comprises 13 residues. V gave up 5 bases and J gave up 5 bases, with 7 bases separating them. The germline V gene encodes CDR1 SEHNR and CDR2 FQNEAQ (reference sequence). The CDR3 here is CASSLYDNSPLHF. In nucleotides, the CDR3 is TGTGCCAGCAGCCTTTATGATAATTCACCCCTCCACTTT.

This chain joins TRBV11-2 and TRBJ1-3; TRBD1 is a possible D gene (5 bases). The CDR3 has 15 residues. From germline, CDR1 is SGHAT and CDR2 FQNNGV. V lost 5 bases to trimming and J lost 8 bases, with 19 bases between them. This chain's CDR3 is CASSERQLGSYTIYF. In DNA, the CDR3 is TGTGCCAGCAGCGAAAGACAGTTGGGGTCCTACACCATATATTTT. Variable domain in full (rest from reference TRBV11-2 and TRBJ1-3): EAGVAQSPRYKIIEKRQSVAFWCNPISGHATLYWYQQILGQGPKLLIQFQNNGVVDDSQLPKDRFSAERLKGVDSTLKIQPAKLEDSAVYLCASSERQLGSYTIYFGEGSWLTVV.

In its sample, this clone was seen once. V usage is TRBV27 and J usage is TRBJ2-5; 7 bases agree with TRBD1. The CDR3 has 16 residues. Trimming removed 5 bases from V and 3 bases from J; junction bases left unmatched: 12. Germline loops: CDR1 MNHEY, CDR2 SMNVEV (reference sequence). The CDR3 region is CASSDYRQGLEETQYF. As DNA, the CDR3 is TGTGCCAGCAGTGACTATCGACAGGGCCTGGAAGAGACCCAGTACTTC.

The chain has TRBV2 and TRBJ1-4; 7 bases match TRBD1. The CDR3 is 14 residues long. Unmatched junction bases numbered 9, after V lost 4 bases and J lost 10 bases. Per the germline V gene, CDR1 is SNHLY and CDR2 is FYNNEI. CDR3 residues: CASSVNRSGGKLFF. CDR3 in DNA: TGTGCCAGCAGTGTAAACAGATCAGGGGGAAAACTGTTTTTT.

The V and J genes are TRBV27 and TRBJ2-3; 13 nucleotides match TRBD2. V lost 6 bases and J lost 6; bases outside the gene matches: 12. The germline V gene has CDR1 MNHEY and CDR2 SMNVEV (reference sequence). The CDR3 has 17 amino acids. The CDR3 reads CASRGPRLAGGRDTQYF. In nucleotides, the CDR3 is TGTGCCAGCAGGGGGCCGCGACTAGCGGGAGGCCGGGATACGCAGTATTTT.

The chain has TRBV2 and TRBJ2-5; no firm D call. Deletions cut 2 bases from V and 4 bases from J, with 14 bases between. Germline V gene lookup returns CDR1 SNHLY and CDR2 FYNNEI. The CDR3 has 15 residues. The CDR3: CASSENSLPPETQYF. CDR3 DNA sequence: TGTGCCAGCAGTGAAAATAGTTTGCCCCCAGAGACCCAGTACTTC.